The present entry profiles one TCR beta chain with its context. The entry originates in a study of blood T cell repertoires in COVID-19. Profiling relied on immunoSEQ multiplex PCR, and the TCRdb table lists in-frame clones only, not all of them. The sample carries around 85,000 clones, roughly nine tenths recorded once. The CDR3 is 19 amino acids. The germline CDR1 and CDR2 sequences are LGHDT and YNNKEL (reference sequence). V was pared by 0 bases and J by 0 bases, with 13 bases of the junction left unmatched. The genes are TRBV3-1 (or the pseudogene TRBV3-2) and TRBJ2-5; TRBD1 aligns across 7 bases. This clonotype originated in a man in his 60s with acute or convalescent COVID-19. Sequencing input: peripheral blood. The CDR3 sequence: CASSQDLVQGLVYQETQYF. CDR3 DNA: TGTGCCAGCAGCCAAGATCTGGTACAGGGGCTCGTGTACCAAGAGACCCAGTACTTC.